This entry describes one T cell receptor (beta chain). The sample originates from a study of PD-1 blockade in classical Hodgkin lymphoma. The germline V and J ends were trimmed by 6 bases and 1 base, with 10 bases remaining between them. Looked up from germline, CDR1 is MNHNS and CDR2 is SASEGT. The CDR3 contains 13 residues. Profiled with immunoSEQ multiplex PCR; TCRdb holds only in-frame clones, not every one. This table holds over 10,000 clones, 80% found once. Every patient experienced relapse after autologous stem cell transplantation, and brentuximab vedotin exposure varied. The patients, who had relapsed/refractory classical Hodgkin lymphoma, achieved best responses of complete response, partial response or progressive disease.

The sequence was obtained from a human donor with classical Hodgkin lymphoma. The chain has TRBV6-1 and TRBJ2-7; D perhaps matches TRBD1 (6 bases). The sample in question was peripheral blood mononuclear cells (PBMCs), obtained at baseline. CDR3 sequence: CASSTGISYEQYF. The DNA for the CDR3 is TGTGCCAGCAGCACAGGGATTTCCTACGAGCAGTACTTC.